Each of the 18 T cell receptor beta chains below was sequenced from the same sample in a study of T-cell memory formation after mild COVID-19. From the 5' RACE reads, TCRdb called clonotypes with MiXCR, one entry per CDR3 protein. Of 350,000 or so distinct CDR3 sequences in the sample, roughly 21% are singletons; the top ten hold around an eighth. The sequenced material came from PBMCs or a T cell subset sorted from them (not recorded which). Source of these receptors: an adult woman who had mild COVID-19 (a few samples of this study predate the infection). Cell type and time point are not known.

This clonotype occurred a few times. In DNA form, the CDR3 reads TGTGCCAGCAGCTTCGGCAGGGGAACTGAAGCTTTCTTT. Protein product: CASSFGRGTEAFF. V usage is TRBV11-2 and J usage is TRBJ1-1; a weak D match, TRBD1 (6 bases). V was trimmed by 3 bases and J by 5 bases, leaving 10 bases between them. The CDR3 totals 13 residues. Germline V gene sequence: CDR1 SGHAT, CDR2 FQNNGV.

This chain uses TRBV5-1 with TRBJ1-2, with a tentative D call TRBD1 (5 bases). The CDR3 is 14 amino acids. Germline-derived CDR1 and CDR2 are SGHRS and YFSETQ. The germline V and J ends were trimmed by 0 bases and 8 bases, with 14 bases remaining between them. CDR3 in DNA: TGCGCCAGCAGCTTGGAACAGGTTTCGCGAGGCTACACCTTC. Protein product: CASSLEQVSRGYTF.

A few counts support this clonotype. This chain uses TRBV2 with TRBJ1-5; D is unclear. The CDR3 contains 15 residues. V was cut by 4 bases and J by 4 bases, with 14 bases left in between. CDR1 SNHLY and CDR2 FYNNEI come from the germline V gene. CDR3 region: CASSGGSVKNQPQHF. The CDR3 DNA sequence: TGTGCCAGCAGTGGGGGAAGCGTCAAGAATCAGCCCCAGCATTTT.

This chain links TRBV20-1 with TRBJ2-7; D uncertain. CDR1 is DFQATT and CDR2 is SNEGSKA in the germline V gene (reference sequence). V was shortened by 5 bases and J by 4 bases, with 18 bases between the two germline ends. This CDR3 has 14 amino acids. The CDR3 reads CSAWPLSKPYEQYF. CDR3 DNA sequence: TGCAGTGCTTGGCCACTCAGCAAGCCGTACGAGCAGTACTTC.

This clonotype was recorded many times. Germline and junction disagree at one end, which may indicate a read error. CDR3 DNA sequence: TGCGCCAGCAGCCAAGCCTTGGACTATGGAGGGTGTTTCTTC. This translates into CASSQALDYGGCFF. This rearrangement joins TRBV4-3 to TRBJ2-3, with D tentatively TRBD2 (6 bases). CDR1 LGHNA and CDR2 YSLEER come from the germline V gene. The CDR3 is 14 residues long.

This sequence joins TRBV4-2 and TRBJ2-3, with 8 bases aligning to TRBD1. The CDR3 runs to 17 residues. The trim removed 4 bases at V and 3 bases at J, leaving 12 bases unmatched. Germline V gene data show CDR1 as LGHNA and CDR2 as YNFKEQ. The CDR3, as DNA: TGTGCCAGCAGCCCATCCCCGGGACAGGCGGTAACAGATACGCAGTATTTT. This codes for CASSPSPGQAVTDTQYF.

This clonotype was detected a few times. The genes are TRBV3-1 and TRBJ2-2, with D possibly being TRBD2 (6 bases). Looked up from germline, CDR1 is LGHDT and CDR2 is YNNKEL (reference sequence). V lost 2 bases to trimming and J lost 3 bases, with 13 bases between them. The CDR3 runs to 16 residues. CDR3 in amino acids: CASSQPRSGHTGELFF. DNA for the CDR3: TGTGCCAGCAGCCAACCGAGAAGCGGGCACACCGGGGAGCTGTTTTTT. Filled out from reference TRBV3-1 and TRBJ2-2, the complete variable domain reads DTAVSQTPKYLVTQMGNDKSIKCEQNLGHDTMYWYKQDSKKFLKIMFSYNNKELIINETVPNRFSPKSPDKAHLNLHINSLELGDSAVYFCASSQPRSGHTGELFFGEGSRLTVL.

This sequence joins TRBV14 and TRBJ2-1; D is tentatively TRBD1 or TRBD2 (5 bases each). Germline loops: CDR1 SGHDN, CDR2 FVKESK. Between the trimmed V and J ends, which lost 4 bases and 8 bases, there was a span of 18 bases. The CDR3 spans 15 residues. The CDR3 coding sequence is TGTGCCAGCAGCCGACAAGGACTGTTAGGGGATGAGCAGTTCTTC. It translates to CASSRQGLLGDEQFF.

This clonotype has a handful of counts. The chain is built from TRBV2 and TRBJ1-1, with TRBD1 identical over 9 bases. The germline gives CDR1 SNHLY, CDR2 FYNNEI. After removal of 7 bases from V and 0 bases from J, the junction contained 6 bases not matched to a gene. This CDR3 region has 15 residues. CDR3 bases: TGTGCCAGCACCTTACAGGGGGCCTTGAACACTGAAGCTTTCTTT. Translation: CASTLQGALNTEAFF.

This clonotype was seen ten or more times. The rearrangement links TRBV7-8 to TRBJ2-1; the match to TRBD2 covers 8 bases. Germline V CDR1 and CDR2: SGHVS, FQNEAQ. V dropped 4 bases and J dropped 6; count of bases not matched to a gene: 5. The CDR3 contains 14 residues. CDR3 bases: TGTGCCAGCAGCTCGGCGGGAGGATTCAATGAGCAGTTCTTC. The encoded protein is CASSSAGGFNEQFF.

The chain joins TRBV6-5 to TRBJ2-2; TRBD2 might be the D (6 bases). Germline V gene sequence: CDR1 MNHEY, CDR2 SVGAGI. V lost 6 bases, J lost 4 bases, and 15 bases lay in between. The CDR3 is 15 amino acids. The CDR3 DNA follows: TGTGCCAGCAGAAAACGGGACTTACCCACCGGGGAGCTGTTTTTT. Encoded protein: CASRKRDLPTGELFF.

This clonotype came up a few times. The chain links TRBV20-1 to TRBJ2-1; the match to TRBD2 covers 13 bases. This CDR3 has 14 amino acids. CDR1 is DFQATT, CDR2 SNEGSKA, per germline (reference sequence). V gave up 5 bases and J gave up 9 bases; unmatched junction bases: 7. The CDR3 loop is CSAWRLAGGREQFF. Here the CDR3 DNA reads TGCAGTGCTTGGCGACTAGCGGGGGGACGTGAGCAGTTCTTC.

This clonotype was found a few times. V is TRBV5-6 and J is TRBJ2-7; D unresolved. This CDR3 contains 16 residues. V lost 4 bases and J 2 bases, leaving 19 bases between the germline ends. Germline assignment: CDR1 SGHDT and CDR2 YYEEEE. The CDR3: CASSAESGPRPYEQYF. The CDR3 DNA follows: TGTGCCAGCAGCGCCGAATCCGGGCCTCGACCCTACGAGCAGTACTTC.

The rearrangement uses TRBV6-2 or TRBV6-3 and TRBJ1-1; perhaps TRBD1 as D (5 bases). Germline V gene sequence: CDR1 MNHEY, CDR2 SVGEGT. This CDR3 has 16 amino acids. Trimming pared 4 bases from V and 1 base from J, leaving 16 bases between. CDR3: CASSLNPGLRNTEAFF. CDR3 DNA: TGTGCCAGCAGTTTAAATCCGGGACTCAGGAACACTGAAGCTTTCTTT.

This clonotype was seen a few times. This chain connects TRBV4-3 to TRBJ2-7, with D possibly matching TRBD1 (5 bases). This CDR3 has 13 residues. The V gene's germline CDR1 is LGHNA and CDR2 YSLEER. With 0 bases removed from V and 3 bases from J, the gap between germline ends came to 6 bases. The CDR3 is CASSQDRDYEQYF. DNA for the CDR3: TGCGCCAGCAGCCAAGACAGGGACTACGAGCAGTACTTC.

The gene calls are TRBV10-3 and TRBJ2-3, with D tentatively TRBD1 or TRBD2 (6 bases each). Trimming took off 8 bases at V and 3 bases at J, with 9 bases between the two ends. Germline CDR1 ENHRY, CDR2 SYGVKD. CDR3 length: 12 amino acids. CDR3 coding DNA: TGTGCCATCCGGGGGCCGACAGATACGCAGTATTTT. Amino acid sequence: CAIRGPTDTQYF.

The chain employs TRBV19 and TRBJ2-1; D possibly uses TRBD1 or TRBD2 (6 bases each). Germline V gene sequence: CDR1 LNHDA, CDR2 SQIVND (reference sequence). CDR3 length equals 16 residues. The germline V and J ends were trimmed by 5 bases and 6 bases, with 20 bases remaining between them. In nucleotides, the CDR3 is TGTGCCAGTAGTCAGCCGGGGGCCCTGAAATCCAATGAGCAGTTCTTC. Amino acids: CASSQPGALKSNEQFF. Filled out from reference TRBV19 and TRBJ2-1, the complete variable domain reads DGGITQSPKYLFRKEGQNVTLSCEQNLNHDAMYWYRQDPGQGLRLIYYSQIVNDFQKGDIAEGYSVSREKKESFPLTVTSAQKNPTAFYLCASSQPGALKSNEQFFGPGTRLTVL.

This clonotype was detected many times. The V and J genes are TRBV29-1 and TRBJ2-2, with 9 bases lining up with TRBD1. J gave up 7 bases and V 4 bases, and 7 bases lay outside the gene matches. The CDR3 runs to 14 residues. Germline V gene data show CDR1 as SQVTM and CDR2 as ANQGSEA. CDR3 DNA sequence: TGCAGCGTTGGTAGGACAGGGGCTATCGGGGAGCTGTTTTTT. Its protein is CSVGRTGAIGELFF.